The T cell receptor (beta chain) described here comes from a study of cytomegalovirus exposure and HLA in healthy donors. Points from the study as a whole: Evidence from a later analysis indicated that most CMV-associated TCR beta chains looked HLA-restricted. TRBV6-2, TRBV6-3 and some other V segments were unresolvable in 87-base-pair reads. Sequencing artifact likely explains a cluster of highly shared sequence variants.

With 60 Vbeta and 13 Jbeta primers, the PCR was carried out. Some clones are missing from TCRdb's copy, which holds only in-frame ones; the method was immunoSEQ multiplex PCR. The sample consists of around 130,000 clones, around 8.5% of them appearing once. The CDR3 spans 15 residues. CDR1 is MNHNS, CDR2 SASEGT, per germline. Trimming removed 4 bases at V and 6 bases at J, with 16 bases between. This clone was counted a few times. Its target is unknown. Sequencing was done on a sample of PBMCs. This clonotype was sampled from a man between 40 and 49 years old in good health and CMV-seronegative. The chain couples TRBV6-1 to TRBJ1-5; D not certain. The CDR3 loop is CASSGVRSATQPQHF. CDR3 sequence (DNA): TGTGCCAGCAGTGGAGTACGATCCGCCACTCAGCCCCAGCATTTT.